This TCR beta chain was documented in a study of CD8 T cells in ankylosing spondylitis. Overall study findings and caveats: One TCR beta motif, made up of 7 or 8 highly homologous variants, appeared characteristic of ankylosing spondylitis blood.

The CDR3 extends over 16 amino acids. Germline trimming cut 4 bases from V and 7 bases from J; bases unmatched to any gene: 9. The germline V gene has CDR1 SGHTA and CDR2 FQGNSA. This clonotype turned up a few times. The antigen remains unidentified. Library preparation for TCR beta used quantitative 5'-RACE with molecular barcodes. TCRdb re-derived calls from the 5' RACE reads in MiXCR, one entry per CDR3 protein. The table records approximately 46,000 distinct CDR3 sequences, approximately 9.9% of them present only once. The TCR was taken from a male donor with ankylosing spondylitis or in good health (not recorded which). Sequencing was performed on blood, either unsorted or a sorted T cell fraction (not recorded which). V is TRBV7-2 and J is TRBJ2-1, with TRBD2 matching over 11 bases. CDR3 nucleotides: TGTGCCAGCAGCTCTGTAGCGGGGGGGCCTTATAATGAGCAGTTCTTC. This encodes CASSSVAGGPYNEQFF.